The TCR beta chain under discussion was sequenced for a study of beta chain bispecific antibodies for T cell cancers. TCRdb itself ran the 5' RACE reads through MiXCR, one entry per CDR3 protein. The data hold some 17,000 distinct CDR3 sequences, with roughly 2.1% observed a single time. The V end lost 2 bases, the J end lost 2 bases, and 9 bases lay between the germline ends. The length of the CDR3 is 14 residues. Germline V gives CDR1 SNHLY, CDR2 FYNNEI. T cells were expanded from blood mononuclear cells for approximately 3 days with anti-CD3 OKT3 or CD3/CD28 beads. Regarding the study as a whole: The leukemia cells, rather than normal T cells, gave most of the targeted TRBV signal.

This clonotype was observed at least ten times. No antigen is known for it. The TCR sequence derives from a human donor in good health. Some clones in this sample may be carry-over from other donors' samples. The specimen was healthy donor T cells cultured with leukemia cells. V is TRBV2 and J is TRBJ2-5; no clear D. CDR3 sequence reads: CASSENYGQETQYF. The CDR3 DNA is TGTGCCAGCAGTGAAAATTACGGGCAAGAGACCCAGTACTTC.